This T cell receptor (beta chain) comes out of a study of T-cell reconstitution after alpha-beta-depleted transplantation in children. This CDR3 comprises 13 residues. Trimming took 8 bases from V and 0 from J, leaving 13 bases between them. Germline V gene sequence: CDR1 DFQATT, CDR2 SNEGSKA (reference sequence). This sample's TCRbeta library carried unique molecular identifier barcodes. Each CDR3 protein gets one entry after TCRdb re-called the PCR reads with MiXCR. The table lists approximately 400,000 distinct CDR3 sequences, around 9.9% of them singletons. The sample consisted of PBMCs from the stem cell graft donor, taken from the stem cell graft. This TCR was sampled from a human donor who donated a stem cell graft to a child with acute myeloid leukemia. The chain links TRBV20-1 to TRBJ2-5; D remains ambiguous. CDR3 loop: CSPNGGYQETQYF. In DNA, the CDR3 is TGCAGTCCCAACGGCGGTTACCAAGAGACCCAGTACTTC.